The text below deals with one T cell receptor (beta chain). Its antigen is unidentified. The sample originates from a study of graft-versus-host responses after intestinal transplantation. Background on the study: Isolated intestinal, liver-intestinal, or multivisceral transplants were what recipients had. The whole recipient group had anti-thymocyte globulin induction followed by tacrolimus and steroids for around three years. General observations from the study: The recipient marrow held GvH clones, and some of them showed up first in ileum or blood.

The repertoire was sequenced with immunoSEQ multiplex PCR; TCRdb's copy has only in-frame clones and lacks some. The repertoire holds tens of thousands of clones, with around 86% as singletons. V shed 2 bases, J shed 10 bases, and the junction held 9 bases outside the gene matches. The CDR3 runs to 15 residues. CDR1 and CDR2 from the germline V gene are LNHDA and SQIVND (reference sequence). This sequence was found in a human donor who received an intestinal transplant. This material consisted of unstimulated CD8+ T cells sorted from spleen or lymph node cells, taken before intestinal transplant. The chain couples TRBV19 to TRBJ2-1; the match to TRBD2 covers 9 bases. The CDR3 sequence: CASSIYSGSVGEQFF. In DNA form, the CDR3 reads TGTGCCAGTAGTATATATAGCGGGAGTGTGGGGGAGCAGTTCTTC.